This TCR beta chain was captured by sequencing in a study of shared clonotypes between healthy human individuals. Germline lookup yields CDR1 SGHRS and CDR2 YFSETQ. Trimming left V 0 bases short and J 3 bases short, with 16 bases between. The CDR3 loop spans 17 amino acids. Data came from immunoSEQ multiplex PCR; TCRdb stores just in-frame clones and leaves some out. The profile shows approximately 440,000 clones, 77% of them singletons. The sample consisted of PBMCs. This receptor was identified in a woman in her forties in good health. Some clones in this sample may be carry-over from other donors' samples. V and J are TRBV5-1 and TRBJ2-4; D gene unclear. For the CDR3, the DNA is TGCGCCAGCAGCTTGGGGATTGATCGTGGCGGCAAAAACATTCAGTACTTC. Translating it yields CASSLGIDRGGKNIQYF.